This passage covers 25 T cell receptor beta chains from one sample sequenced in a study of blood T cell repertoires in COVID-19. Only in-frame clones appear in the TCRdb table, and some are missing; sequencing was by immunoSEQ multiplex PCR. This repertoire shows about 41,000 clones, just under 85% found once; its top ten account for roughly 2.5%. The sequencing input was peripheral blood. These TCRs come from a woman aged 55-70 years with acute or convalescent COVID-19.

This chain uses TRBV5-4 with TRBJ2-5; 7 nucleotides align to TRBD1. V gave up 0 bases and J gave up 6 bases; unmatched junction bases: 2. CDR1 and CDR2 from the germline V gene are SGHNT and YYREEE (reference sequence). The length of the CDR3 is 13 residues. CDR3 loop: CASSLVQGKTQYF. The CDR3 DNA follows: TGTGCCAGCAGCTTGGTACAGGGGAAGACCCAGTACTTC.

This clone has more than one count but fewer than ten. V gene TRBV4-1 combines with J gene TRBJ1-1; perhaps TRBD1 as D (6 bases). The CDR3 is 13 amino acids. V gave up 3 bases and J gave up 2 bases, with 7 bases separating them. Germline loops: CDR1 MGHRA, CDR2 YSYEKL. CDR3 coding DNA: TGCGCCAGCAGCCAGGGGGCAAACACTGAAGCTTTCTTT. It is translated as CASSQGANTEAFF.

The genes are TRBV6-6 and TRBJ2-1; TRBD2 matches at 9 bases. V shed 7 bases and J 4 bases; nucleotides not matched to a gene: 5. The CDR3 is made up of 14 amino acids. CDR1 is MNHNY, CDR2 SVGAGI, per germline (reference sequence). The DNA of the CDR3 is TGTGCCAGCAATCCGGCGGGGGGGTACAATGAGCAGTTCTTC. As protein: CASNPAGGYNEQFF.

The DNA for the CDR3 is TGTGCCAGCAGTTTATCGGTCGATGAGCAGTTCTTC. Protein product: CASSLSVDEQFF. The rearrangement uses TRBV28 and TRBJ2-1; the D is unclear. The germline CDR1 and CDR2 sequences are MDHEN and SYDVKM. The CDR3 has 12 residues. The V end was cut by 1 base, the J end by 8 bases, with 6 bases between.

The chain is built from TRBV2 and TRBJ2-7; D is perhaps TRBD2 (5 bases). The V gene lost 5 bases and the J gene lost 0 bases, with 11 bases spanning the gap. Germline CDR1 SNHLY, CDR2 FYNNEI. The CDR3 contains 14 residues. CDR3 nucleotide sequence: TGTGCCAGCAGTCGACAAGCGGTCTCCTACGAGCAGTACTTC. Amino acid sequence: CASSRQAVSYEQYF.

The chain uses TRBV7-2 and TRBJ2-1; 9 nucleotides line up with TRBD2. J was trimmed by 7 bases and V by 3 bases; bases with no gene match: 13. Germline-derived CDR1 and CDR2 are SGHTA and FQGNSA. This CDR3 comprises 17 residues. The CDR3: CASSLSPAGAGGNEQFF. The CDR3 DNA is TGTGCCAGCAGCTTGTCCCCAGCGGGGGCGGGGGGGAATGAGCAGTTCTTC.

This clone was observed a handful of times. The J gene is TRBJ1-2, the V gene TRBV6-5; 7 bases fit TRBD1. Per germline, CDR1 MNHEY and CDR2 SVGAGI. This CDR3 region has 14 residues. The V segment lost 6 bases and the J segment 1 base; nucleotides outside the gene matches: 5. DNA of the CDR3: TGTGCCAGCAGGAACAGGGGTAATAACTATGGCTACACCTTC. Residues: CASRNRGNNYGYTF.

This chain joins TRBV28 and TRBJ1-1, with D maybe TRBD1 (5 bases). Per germline, CDR1 MDHEN and CDR2 SYDVKM. The CDR3 covers 13 residues. V lost 2 bases and J 11 bases, leaving 15 bases between the germline ends. The CDR3 protein is CASSLAGRGWAFF. In DNA, the CDR3 is TGTGCCAGCAGTTTAGCGGGGAGGGGTTGGGCTTTCTTT.

V usage is TRBV4-1 and J usage is TRBJ1-1; TRBD1 matches 7 bases. V dropped 2 bases and J dropped 1; count of bases not matched to a gene: 13. The CDR3 runs 18 residues. Looked up from germline, CDR1 is MGHRA and CDR2 is YSYEKL. This CDR3 reads CASSQSWFKGAGNTEAFF. CDR3 nucleotide sequence: TGCGCCAGCAGCCAATCTTGGTTTAAGGGGGCAGGGAACACTGAAGCTTTCTTT.

CDR3 coding DNA: TGCGCCAGCAGCCAAGTAGCTAGCGGGAGTGGAATAAATGAGCAGTTCTTC. Its protein is CASSQVASGSGINEQFF. The rearrangement joins TRBV4-1 to TRBJ2-1; 10 nucleotides agree with TRBD2. The CDR3 runs to 17 residues. The germline V gene has CDR1 MGHRA and CDR2 YSYEKL. J gave up 7 bases and V 1 base, and 10 bases lay outside the gene matches.

V and J are TRBV9 and TRBJ1-3, with a weak D call TRBD1 (5 bases). Germline values: CDR1 SGDLS, CDR2 YYNGEE. V dropped 3 bases and J dropped 2 bases, with 12 bases sitting between them. This CDR3 spans 15 amino acids. As DNA, the CDR3 is TGTGCCAGCAGCGCCCGTTTAGGGGCTGGAAACACCATATATTTT. Translation: CASSARLGAGNTIYF.

The genes are TRBV4-1 and TRBJ1-5; TRBD1 matches at 9 bases. With V trimmed by 6 bases and J by 2 bases, 11 bases remained unmatched. This CDR3 region has 17 residues. Germline CDR1 MGHRA, CDR2 YSYEKL. The CDR3 is CASSWNTGGVGNQPQHF. CDR3 coding DNA: TGCGCCAGCAGTTGGAATACAGGGGGCGTTGGCAATCAGCCCCAGCATTTT.

The chain combines TRBV5-6 with TRBJ1-1, with D tentatively TRBD1 (6 bases). The V and J ends lost 0 bases and 10 bases respectively, with 10 bases between them. There are 12 residues in the CDR3. Germline V lookup: CDR1 SGHDT, CDR2 YYEEEE. CDR3 loop: CASSLATGRAFF. The CDR3 DNA reads as TGTGCCAGCAGCTTGGCAACAGGGCGAGCTTTCTTT.

This chain links TRBV7-3 with TRBJ2-2; TRBD2 matches at 9 bases. CDR3 length: 15 residues. V shed 2 bases, J shed 4 bases, and the junction held 2 bases outside the gene matches. CDR1 and CDR2 from the germline V gene are SGHTA and FQGTGA. CDR3 region: CASSLGLARTGELFF. The DNA for the CDR3 is TGTGCCAGCAGCTTAGGACTAGCGCGCACCGGGGAGCTGTTTTTT.

The chain recombines TRBV20-1 with TRBJ2-1; 7 positions agree with TRBD2. The CDR3 sequence is 11 residues long. Unmatched junction bases numbered 4, after V lost 6 bases and J lost 8 bases. Germline V gene data show CDR1 as DFQATT and CDR2 as SNEGSKA (reference sequence). The CDR3, as DNA: TGCAGTGCGCCCCGGGAGGATGAGCAGTTCTTC. Its translation: CSAPREDEQFF.

This clone rates as medium-sized. The chain is built from TRBV5-4 and TRBJ2-1; weak D call: TRBD2 (5 bases). Germline lookup yields CDR1 SGHNT and CDR2 YYREEE (reference sequence). The CDR3 sequence is 11 residues long. Deletions cut 2 bases from V and 8 bases from J, with 5 bases between. The CDR3 nucleotides read TGTGCCAGCAGCTTCGGGGATGAGCAGTTCTTC. This translates into CASSFGDEQFF.

The chain carries TRBV30 and TRBJ2-5; 9 bases align to TRBD1. The V and J ends lost 2 bases and 1 base, in that order; junction bases with no gene match: 5. This CDR3 region has 15 residues. Germline V CDR1 and CDR2: GTSNPN, SVGIG (reference sequence). The CDR3 protein is CAWSFTGGAQETQYF. CDR3 nucleotide sequence: TGTGCCTGGAGTTTTACAGGGGGCGCCCAAGAGACCCAGTACTTC.

The chain combines TRBV24-1 with TRBJ2-4; D is uncertain. V lost 0 bases, J lost 0 bases, and 11 bases lay in between. CDR3 length: 17 amino acids. Germline CDR1 KGHDR, CDR2 SFDVKD. CDR3 region: CATSDLKRSLAKNIQYF. The CDR3 region has the DNA TGTGCCACCAGTGATTTGAAAAGGAGTCTAGCCAAAAACATTCAGTACTTC.

V gene TRBV6-6 combines with J gene TRBJ1-5; D gene unclear. Germline lookup yields CDR1 MNHNY and CDR2 SVGAGI (reference sequence). The CDR3 loop spans 13 amino acids. V was trimmed by 0 bases and J by 6 bases, leaving 6 bases between them. The CDR3 region has the DNA TGTGCCAGCAGTTACTCGAGTATTCAGCCCCAGCATTTT. This translates into CASSYSSIQPQHF.

The chain couples TRBV2 to TRBJ2-3, with TRBD1 matching 8 bases. V lost 5 bases and J lost 9; bases outside the gene matches: 13. Germline CDR1 reads SNHLY; CDR2 reads FYNNEI. This CDR3 comprises 15 residues. The CDR3 nucleotides are TGTGCCAGCAGTTCCAGGGACAGGCTTCGGTTGACGCAGTATTTT. This codes for CASSSRDRLRLTQYF.

V usage is TRBV11-3 and J usage is TRBJ1-6, with 11 bases matching TRBD1. V shed 3 bases and J 11 bases; nucleotides not matched to a gene: 0. Germline lookup yields CDR1 SGHNT and CDR2 YENEEA. The CDR3 is 13 amino acids. CDR3 DNA sequence: TGTGCCAGCAGCTTGGGACAGGGGGCACCCCTCCACTTT. Residues: CASSLGQGAPLHF.

The chain joins TRBV11-2 to TRBJ2-2; 10 positions agree with TRBD1. V shed 9 bases, J shed 7 bases, and the junction held 11 bases outside the gene matches. Germline V gives CDR1 SGHAT, CDR2 FQNNGV. This CDR3 has 15 residues. The CDR3 loop reads CASQPDRGFGGELFF. CDR3 nucleotides: TGTGCCAGTCAACCGGACAGGGGGTTTGGCGGGGAGCTGTTTTTT.

The rearrangement joins TRBV9 to TRBJ2-2, with D perhaps TRBD1 (6 bases). Trimming took 4 bases from V and 6 from J, leaving 16 bases between them. The CDR3 runs 15 residues. CDR1 SGDLS and CDR2 YYNGEE come from the germline V gene. The CDR3 sequence: CASSPRTDRAGELFF. Here the CDR3 DNA reads TGTGCCAGCAGCCCCCGGACAGATCGTGCCGGGGAGCTGTTTTTT.

The chain employs TRBV4-1 and TRBJ2-2; tentatively, D is TRBD2 (6 bases). CDR3 size: 16 residues. The germline V gene encodes CDR1 MGHRA and CDR2 YSYEKL. V was clipped by 6 bases and J by 2 bases, with 16 bases between them. The CDR3, as DNA: TGCGCCAGCAGTCGTGAGCTAGCGCGTAACACCGGGGAGCTGTTTTTT. Its translation: CASSRELARNTGELFF.

In nucleotides, the CDR3 is TGTGCCAGCAGGCGACAGGTGTTGCATGGCTACACCTTC. It is translated as CASRRQVLHGYTF. The chain uses TRBV7-2 and TRBJ1-2; D may be TRBD1 (6 bases). The CDR3 spans 13 residues. Germline V gives CDR1 SGHTA, CDR2 FQGNSA. V lost 6 bases and J lost 6, with 14 bases in between. Full variable domain (remainder filled in from reference TRBV7-2 and TRBJ1-2): GAGVSQSPSNKVTEKGKDVELRCDPISGHTALYWYRQSLGQGLEFLIYFQGNSAPDKSGLPSDRFSAERTGGSVSTLTIQRTQQEDSAVYLCASRRQVLHGYTFGSGTRLTVV.